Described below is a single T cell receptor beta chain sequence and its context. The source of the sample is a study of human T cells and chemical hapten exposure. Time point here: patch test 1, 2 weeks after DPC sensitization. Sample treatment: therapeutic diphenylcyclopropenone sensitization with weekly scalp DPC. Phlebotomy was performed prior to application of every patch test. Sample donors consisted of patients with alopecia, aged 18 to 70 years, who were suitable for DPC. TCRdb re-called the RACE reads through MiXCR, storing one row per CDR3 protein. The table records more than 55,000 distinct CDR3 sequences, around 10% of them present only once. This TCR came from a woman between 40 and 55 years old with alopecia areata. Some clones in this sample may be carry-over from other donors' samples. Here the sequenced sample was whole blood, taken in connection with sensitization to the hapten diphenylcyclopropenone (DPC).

The CDR3 nucleotides are TGCGCCAGCAGCTTGGAAGGTAGGACTAGCGGAGCTCAAGAGACCCAGTACTTC. Translating it yields CASSLEGRTSGAQETQYF. The V gene is TRBV5-1, the J gene TRBJ2-5; 10 bases are a match to TRBD2. V shed 0 bases and J 2 bases; nucleotides not matched to a gene: 10. The CDR3 loop spans 18 amino acids. The germline V gene has CDR1 SGHRS and CDR2 YFSETQ.